A single sample gave rise to the 2 T cell receptor beta chains below, sequenced in a study of CD8 T cells in ankylosing spondylitis. TCRdb itself ran the 5' RACE reads through MiXCR, one entry per CDR3 protein. The sample shows about 150,000 distinct CDR3 sequences, around 32% of them seen only once. What was sequenced was synovial fluid, either unsorted or a sorted T cell fraction (not recorded which). Receptors originate from a male donor with ankylosing spondylitis.

This chain links TRBV4-2 with TRBJ2-5, with TRBD2 identical over 7 bases. There are 16 residues in the CDR3. Germline-derived CDR1 and CDR2 are LGHNA and YNFKEQ. J gave up 2 bases and V 1 base, and 7 bases lay outside the gene matches. CDR3 DNA sequence: TGTGCCAGCAGCCAAGGGGGAGGGCACACACAAGAGACCCAGTACTTC. Its protein is CASSQGGGHTQETQYF.

This clonotype was counted ten times or more. The CDR3 DNA reads as TGTGCCAGCAGCTTAGGGGCGCCTGACGAGCAGTACTTC. This translates into CASSLGAPDEQYF. The rearrangement joins TRBV7-9 to TRBJ2-7; D unclear. The V gene lost 1 base and the J gene lost 5 bases, with 9 bases spanning the gap. The CDR3 covers 13 residues. Germline V gene sequence: CDR1 SEHNR, CDR2 FQNEAQ (reference sequence).